This entry is about one TCR beta chain. No antigen is known for it. TCR beta cDNA libraries included unique molecular identifiers. TCRdb recomputed calls from the PCR reads with MiXCR, one row per CDR3 protein. The sample carries around 710,000 distinct CDR3 sequences, around 42% recorded once. The J segment lost 6 bases and the V segment lost 2 bases, leaving 6 bases of the junction unmatched. The CDR3 has 16 amino acids. Germline assignment: CDR1 MNHEY and CDR2 SVGAGI. The data are from a study of post-analysis software for immune sequencing data. Study outcomes and limitations: In patients, five TRBV segments were more frequent than in controls, with TRBV5-6, TRBV5-1 and TRBV20-1 among them.

The chain combines TRBV6-5 with TRBJ2-3; 12 bases map to TRBD2. Source material: blood. This clonotype was sampled from a girl aged 10 to 17 with multiple sclerosis. The CDR3 nucleotides are TGTGCCAGCAGTTACGAGACTAGCGGGAGAGATGATACGCAGTATTTT. It is translated as CASSYETSGRDDTQYF.